This TCR beta chain comes out of a study of post-analysis software for immune sequencing data. Study context: Recorded disease courses covered relapsing-remitting, secondary progressive and progressive-relapsing multiple sclerosis. Some patients had no subtype annotation.

Whole-study results and caveats: Several TRBV segments, TRBV5-6, TRBV5-1 and TRBV20-1 among them, were found more frequent in patients than controls. People with multiple sclerosis had a significantly lower normalized Chao1 diversity than controls did.

V lost 6 bases to trimming and J lost 0 bases; unmatched junction nucleotides: 4. Germline V gene sequence: CDR1 SSHAT, CDR2 FNYEAQ (reference sequence). CDR3 length equals 15 residues. Included in the TCR beta cDNA libraries were unique molecular identifiers. TCRdb fed the PCR reads into MiXCR, producing one record per CDR3 protein. The table lists roughly 400,000 distinct CDR3 sequences, approximately 39% of them singletons. In its sample, this clonotype was seen a few times. As yet, its antigen is unknown. This chain joins TRBV7-7 and TRBJ2-3; 9 nucleotides align to TRBD1. The source material was blood. The receptor comes from a girl between 2 and 10 years old with multiple sclerosis. CDR3 in DNA: TGTGCCAGCAGTTACGGGACAGGGAGCACAGATACGCAGTATTTT. Translated, it gives CASSYGTGSTDTQYF.